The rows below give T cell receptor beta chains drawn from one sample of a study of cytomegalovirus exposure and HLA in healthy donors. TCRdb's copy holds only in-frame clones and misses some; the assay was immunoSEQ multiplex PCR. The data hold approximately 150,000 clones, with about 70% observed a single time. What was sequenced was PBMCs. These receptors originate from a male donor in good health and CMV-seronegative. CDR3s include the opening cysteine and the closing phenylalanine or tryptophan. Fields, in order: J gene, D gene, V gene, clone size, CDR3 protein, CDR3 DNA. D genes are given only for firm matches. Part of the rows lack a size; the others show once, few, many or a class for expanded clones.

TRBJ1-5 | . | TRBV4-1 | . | CASSQGRNQPQHF | TGCGCCAGCAGCCAAGGCAGAAATCAGCCCCAGCATTTT
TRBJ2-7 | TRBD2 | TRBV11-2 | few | CASSPRWVAGGEKTYEQYF | TGTGCCAGCAGCCCCCGGTGGGTAGCGGGGGGGGAAAAGACCTACGAGCAGTACTTC
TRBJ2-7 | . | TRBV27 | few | CASIPRSGDSYEQYF | TGTGCCAGCATCCCCCGGAGCGGAGACTCCTACGAGCAGTACTTC
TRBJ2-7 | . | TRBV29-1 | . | CSVSADTLKEQYF | TGCAGCGTCTCAGCCGACACCCTTAAAGAGCAGTACTTC
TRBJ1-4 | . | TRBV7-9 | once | CSSSSRGVPRVNEKLFF | TGTTCCAGCAGCTCACGGGGAGTACCCCGGGTTAATGAAAAACTGTTTTTT
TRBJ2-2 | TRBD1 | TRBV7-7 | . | CASSPDRVKRGTGELFF | TGTGCCAGCAGCCCGGACAGGGTGAAACGGGGCACCGGGGAGCTGTTTTTT
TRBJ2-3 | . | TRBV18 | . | CASSPRVTSTDTQYF | TGTGCCAGCTCACCTCGAGTAACTAGCACAGATACGCAGTATTTT
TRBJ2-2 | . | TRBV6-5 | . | CASSYGPNTGELFF | TGTGCCAGCAGTTACGGGCCAAACACCGGGGAGCTGTTTTTT
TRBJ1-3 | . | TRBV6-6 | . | CASSYLTGSGNTIYF | TGTGCCAGCAGTTACCTCACAGGGTCTGGAAACACCATATATTTT
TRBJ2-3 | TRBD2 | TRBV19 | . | CASSLLAGAPGGTDTQYF | TGTGCCAGTAGTCTGCTAGCGGGGGCCCCAGGTGGCACAGATACGCAGTATTTT
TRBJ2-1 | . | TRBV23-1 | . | CASRIRPSDYNEQFF | TGCGCCAGCAGAATCCGGCCTAGCGACTACAATGAGCAGTTCTTC